This T cell receptor beta chain was identified in a study of blood T cells in healthy people across ages. On the study more broadly: Capture by template switching was about one barcoded beta molecule per two T cells. Study-wide results and caveats: Naive T cell percentage showed a strong correlation with the diversity of TCR beta.

This CDR3 has 15 residues. Germline V gives CDR1 LNHDA, CDR2 SQIVND (reference sequence). Unmatched junction bases numbered 6, after V lost 4 bases and J lost 1 base. Each donor gave around 9.3 milliliters of peripheral blood. A word on this clonotype: Its matching antigen is unknown.

Combining a sample-barcoded 5' primer with a J-beta primer mix, a second PCR ran for about 6 to 11 cycles. A tag from a template-switch adaptor with 12 random nucleotides marked each cDNA molecule. Using its own MiXCR run on the 5' RACE reads, TCRdb lists one record per CDR3 protein. Here the sample spans around 1,000,000 distinct CDR3 sequences, under 40% being singletons. This receptor was obtained from a man aged 18 to 30 in good health. The genes are TRBV19 and TRBJ1-1; 7 nucleotides align to TRBD1. The material sequenced was blood. The CDR3 region has the DNA TGTGCCAGTAGTACCAACGCAGGGGGGAACACTGAAGCTTTCTTT. It codes for CASSTNAGGNTEAFF.